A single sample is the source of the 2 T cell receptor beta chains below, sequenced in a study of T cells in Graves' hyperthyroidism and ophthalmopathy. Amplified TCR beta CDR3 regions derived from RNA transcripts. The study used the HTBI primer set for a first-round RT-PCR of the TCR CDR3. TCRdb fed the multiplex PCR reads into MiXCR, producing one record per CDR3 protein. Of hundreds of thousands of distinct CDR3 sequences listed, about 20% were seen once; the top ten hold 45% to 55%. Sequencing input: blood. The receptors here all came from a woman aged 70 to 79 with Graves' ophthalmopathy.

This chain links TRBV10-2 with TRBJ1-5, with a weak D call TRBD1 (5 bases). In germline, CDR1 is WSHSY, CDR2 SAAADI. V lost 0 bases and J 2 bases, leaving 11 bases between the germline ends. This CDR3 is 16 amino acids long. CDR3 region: CASSESAVGRNQPQHF. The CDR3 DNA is TGCGCCAGCAGTGAGTCCGCAGTGGGGCGCAATCAGCCCCAGCATTTT.

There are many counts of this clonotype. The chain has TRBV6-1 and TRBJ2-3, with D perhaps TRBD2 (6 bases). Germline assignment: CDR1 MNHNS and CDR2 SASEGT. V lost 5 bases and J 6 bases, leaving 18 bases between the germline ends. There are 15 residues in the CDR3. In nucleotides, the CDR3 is TGTGCCAGCAGTTCGCCGACTAGGTCCCAGGATACGCAGTATTTT. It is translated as CASSSPTRSQDTQYF.